This T cell receptor (beta chain) was documented in a study of cytomegalovirus exposure and HLA in healthy donors. Background on the study: Some 90 million unique TCRs from HLA-typed donors were held in an early data release.

Researchers ran the PCR with 60 Vbeta and 13 Jbeta primers. This table comes from immunoSEQ multiplex PCR, and its TCRdb copy is limited to in-frame clones, with some not included. This table holds roughly 200,000 clones, roughly 72% found once. Notes on this clone: Its specificity is unknown.

General study points: The classifier was said to identify cytomegalovirus status with high specificity and sensitivity.

Germline V gives CDR1 SNHLY, CDR2 FYNNEI. V gave up 0 bases and J gave up 6 bases; unmatched junction bases: 10. This CDR3 spans 18 amino acids. V and J are TRBV2 and TRBJ2-7; 14 positions agree with TRBD2. The sequence was obtained from a man aged 25 to 40 in good health and CMV-seronegative. The sample was PBMCs. CDR3 protein: CASSEATGLAGVLLEQYF. CDR3 DNA: TGTGCCAGCAGTGAAGCTACGGGACTAGCGGGAGTTCTTCTCGAGCAGTACTTC.